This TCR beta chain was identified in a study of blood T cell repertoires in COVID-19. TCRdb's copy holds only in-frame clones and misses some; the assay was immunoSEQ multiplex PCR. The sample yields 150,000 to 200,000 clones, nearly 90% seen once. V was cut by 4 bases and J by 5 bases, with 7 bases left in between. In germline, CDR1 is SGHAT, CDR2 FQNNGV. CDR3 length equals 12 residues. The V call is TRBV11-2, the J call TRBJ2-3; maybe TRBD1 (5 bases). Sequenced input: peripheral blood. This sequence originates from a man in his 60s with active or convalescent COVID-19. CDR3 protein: CASSSDRDTQYF. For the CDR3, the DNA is TGTGCCAGCAGCTCCGACAGAGATACGCAGTATTTT.